Presented here are 3 T cell receptor beta chains from one specimen sequenced in a study of cytomegalovirus exposure and HLA in healthy donors. Method: immunoSEQ multiplex PCR; TCRdb's copy keeps in-frame clones and lacks some. Counted here are tens of thousands of clones, around 96% occurring once; the ten biggest clones make up 0.78%. Source material: PBMCs. The receptors originated from a man younger than 35 in good health and CMV-seronegative.

This clone was picked up one time. V gene TRBV19 combines with J gene TRBJ1-2, with 8 bases matching TRBD1. V lost 7 bases, J lost 3 bases, and 10 bases stayed unmatched. The CDR3 has 15 amino acids. Germline values: CDR1 LNHDA, CDR2 SQIVND (reference sequence). CDR3 sequence (DNA): TGTGCCAGTATCCGGACAGGGACTCGCTACTATGGCTACACCTTC. Protein sequence: CASIRTGTRYYGYTF.

V is TRBV28 and J is TRBJ2-3; 7 bases agree with TRBD2. The CDR3 sequence is 16 residues long. V lost 4 bases to trimming and J lost 2 bases; unmatched junction nucleotides: 9. Germline CDR1 reads MDHEN; CDR2 reads SYDVKM. This CDR3 reads CASSSPQAGSTDTQYF. In DNA, the CDR3 is TGTGCCAGCAGTTCTCCCCAAGCGGGATCCACAGATACGCAGTATTTT.

This clone was observed once. The gene calls are TRBV5-6 and TRBJ2-7, with 9 bases aligning to TRBD1. CDR1 is SGHDT, CDR2 YYEEEE, per germline. The CDR3 totals 15 residues. Losses at the gene ends were 2 bases for V and 3 bases for J; bases not matched to a gene: 6. The CDR3, as DNA: TGTGCCAGCAGCTTTCCGGGACAGGGTGTCTACGAGCAGTACTTC. Encoded protein: CASSFPGQGVYEQYF.